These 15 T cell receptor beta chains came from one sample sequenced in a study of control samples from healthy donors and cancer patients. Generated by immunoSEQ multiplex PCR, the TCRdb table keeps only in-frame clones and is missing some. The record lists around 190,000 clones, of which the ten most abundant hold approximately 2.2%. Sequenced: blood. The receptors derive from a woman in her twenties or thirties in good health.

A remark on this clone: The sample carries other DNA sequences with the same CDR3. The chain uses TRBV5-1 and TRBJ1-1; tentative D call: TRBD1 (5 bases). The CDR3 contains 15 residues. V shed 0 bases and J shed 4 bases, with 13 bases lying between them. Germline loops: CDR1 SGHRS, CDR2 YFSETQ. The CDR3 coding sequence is TGCGCCAGCAGCTTGGCCGGCAGGGAGGTCACTGAAGCTTTCTTT. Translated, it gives CASSLAGREVTEAFF.

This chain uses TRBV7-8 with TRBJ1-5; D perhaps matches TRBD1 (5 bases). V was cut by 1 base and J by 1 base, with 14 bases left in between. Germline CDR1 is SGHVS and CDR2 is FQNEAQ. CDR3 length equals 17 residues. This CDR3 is CASSLGYRGGSNQPQHF. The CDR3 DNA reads TGTGCCAGCAGCTTAGGCTACCGGGGGGGAAGCAATCAGCCCCAGCATTTT.

The CDR3 DNA sequence: TGTGCCAGCAGCGTAGCACTAGCTCCGGCCTACGAGCAGTACTTC. It encodes CASSVALAPAYEQYF. The chain carries TRBV9 and TRBJ2-7; D perhaps matches TRBD2 (6 bases). This CDR3 contains 15 residues. Germline assignment: CDR1 SGDLS and CDR2 YYNGEE. Trimming removed 0 bases from V and 2 bases from J, with 12 bases in between.

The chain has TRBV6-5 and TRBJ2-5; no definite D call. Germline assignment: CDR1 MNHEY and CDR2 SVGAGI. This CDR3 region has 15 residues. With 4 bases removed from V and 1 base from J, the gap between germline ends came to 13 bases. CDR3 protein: CASSSLGTSQETQYF. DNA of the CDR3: TGTGCCAGCAGTTCCCTTGGCACTTCCCAAGAGACCCAGTACTTC.

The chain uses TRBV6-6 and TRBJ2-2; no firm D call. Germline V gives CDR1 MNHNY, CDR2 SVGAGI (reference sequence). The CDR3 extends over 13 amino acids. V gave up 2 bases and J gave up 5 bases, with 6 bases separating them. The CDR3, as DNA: TGTGCCAGCAGTTACACTTTTACCGGGGAGCTGTTTTTT. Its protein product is CASSYTFTGELFF.

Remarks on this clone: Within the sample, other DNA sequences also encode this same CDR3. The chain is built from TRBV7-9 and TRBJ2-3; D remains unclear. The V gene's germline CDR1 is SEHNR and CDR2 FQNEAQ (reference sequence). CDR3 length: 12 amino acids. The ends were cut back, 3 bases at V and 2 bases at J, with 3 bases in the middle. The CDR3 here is CASSLSTDTQYF. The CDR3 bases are TGTGCCAGCAGCTTGTCCACAGATACGCAGTATTTT.

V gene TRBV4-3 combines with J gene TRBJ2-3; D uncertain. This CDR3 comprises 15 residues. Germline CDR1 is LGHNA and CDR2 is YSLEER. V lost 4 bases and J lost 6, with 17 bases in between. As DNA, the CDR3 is TGCGCCAGCAGCCTAAACGTCCGACGTGTCGATACGCAGTATTTT. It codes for CASSLNVRRVDTQYF.

The DNA for the CDR3 is TGTGCCAGCTCACCACCCGAAAGGAGGGCCGGGGAGCTGTTTTTT. It translates to CASSPPERRAGELFF. This chain uses TRBV18 with TRBJ2-2, with D tentatively TRBD2 (6 bases). Germline V CDR1 and CDR2: KGHSH, LQKENI. This CDR3 contains 15 residues. The V end was cut by 0 bases, the J end by 6 bases, with 11 bases between.

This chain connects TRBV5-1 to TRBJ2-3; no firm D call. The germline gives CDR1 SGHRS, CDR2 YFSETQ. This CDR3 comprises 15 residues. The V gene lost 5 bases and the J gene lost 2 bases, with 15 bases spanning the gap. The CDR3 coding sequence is TGCGCCAGCAGTGCCTCAGTCTCCCTCACAGATACGCAGTATTTT. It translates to CASSASVSLTDTQYF.

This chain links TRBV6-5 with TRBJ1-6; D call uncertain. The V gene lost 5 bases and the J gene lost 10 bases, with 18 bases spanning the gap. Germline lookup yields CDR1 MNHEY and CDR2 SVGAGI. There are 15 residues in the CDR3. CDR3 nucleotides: TGTGCCAGCAGTAGCCCGTCGACCAAGAGGTCACCCCTCCACTTT. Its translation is CASSSPSTKRSPLHF.

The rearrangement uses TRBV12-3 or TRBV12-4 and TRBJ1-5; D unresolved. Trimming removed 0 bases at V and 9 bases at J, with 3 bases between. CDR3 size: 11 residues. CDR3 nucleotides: TGTGCCAGCAGTTTAGCGGGGCCCCAGCATTTT. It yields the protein CASSLAGPQHF.

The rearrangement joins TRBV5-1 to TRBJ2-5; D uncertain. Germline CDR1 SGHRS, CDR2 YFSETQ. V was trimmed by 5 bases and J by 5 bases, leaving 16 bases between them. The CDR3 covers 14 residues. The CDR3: CASRPKELGETQYF. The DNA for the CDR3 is TGCGCCAGCAGGCCCAAAGAGCTGGGGGAGACCCAGTACTTC.

The CDR3 DNA reads TGCGCCAGCACCGTGGGGAACACTGAAGCTTTCTTT. Translated: CASTVGNTEAFF. This rearrangement joins TRBV4-1 to TRBJ1-1, with no clear D. V lost 7 bases to trimming and J lost 1 base, with 7 bases between them. The CDR3 runs to 12 residues. Germline V gives CDR1 MGHRA, CDR2 YSYEKL.

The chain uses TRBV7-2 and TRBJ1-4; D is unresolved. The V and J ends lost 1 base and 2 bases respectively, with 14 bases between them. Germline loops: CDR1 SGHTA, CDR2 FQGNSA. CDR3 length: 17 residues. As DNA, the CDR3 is TGTGCCAGCAGCTTAGGGGCTCTCGGGTGGACTAATGAAAAACTGTTTTTT. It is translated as CASSLGALGWTNEKLFF.

The CDR3 reads CASRQGQSYEQYF. The CDR3 bases are TGTGCCAGCCGACAGGGACAGTCCTACGAGCAGTACTTC. The J gene is TRBJ2-7, the V gene TRBV7-9, with 7 nucleotides matching TRBD1. Germline CDR1 reads SEHNR; CDR2 reads FQNEAQ (reference sequence). This CDR3 is 13 amino acids long. The trim removed 8 bases at V and 1 base at J, leaving 5 bases unmatched. Full variable domain (outside the CDR3, taken from reference TRBV7-9 and TRBJ2-7): DTGVSQNPRHKITKRGQNVTFRCDPISEHNRLYWYRQTLGQGPEFLTYFQNEAQLEKSRLLSDRFSAERPKGSFSTLEIQRTEQGDSAMYLCASRQGQSYEQYFGPGTRLTVT.